The sequence of this T cell receptor (beta chain) was determined in a study of beta chain features in type 1 diabetes (dated by TCRdb to the late 2010s). With respect to the entire study: Mean age, gender distribution, total cell number and subset yield were not different between patients and healthy donors. A total of just under 110,000,000 sorted cells were examined across all samples, and RNA yield correlated strongly with the number of cells per subset. The study compared the TCRB repertoires of sorted circulating CD4+ T cell subsets in recently diagnosed type 1 diabetes patients with those in matched healthy donors. Regulatory and stem cell-like memory subsets were isolated from only 8 patients and roughly 8 healthy donors, whereas naive and central memory subsets came from all 30 or so donors. The paper's findings and limits, for the study overall: Because cDNA was sequenced instead of genomic DNA, highly expressing activated cells could be over-represented, though the groups showed no difference in activation or CD3 levels. Naive, central memory and regulatory TCRB repertoires appeared to be more similar among patients than among healthy donors. In all four CD4+ subsets, TCRB CDR3 length was moderately but significantly shorter in type 1 diabetes patients. Shorter templates might be favored by PCR, yet because patient and control samples were amplified and corrected together, any such skew would affect both groups equally. Patients with type 1 diabetes made fewer insertions and deleted more nucleotides at VDJ recombination sites, implying thymic rearrangement abnormalities. Because the HLA sub-analyses included only small numbers of individuals, any influence of HLA type on TCRB rearrangement was left unresolved.

Each donor gave one peripheral blood draw, averaging approximately 0.12 L, which was collected into heparinised tubes. A BD FACSAria II and a panel including CD45RO, CCR7, CD25, CD127, CD95 and CD27 were used to sort naive, central memory, regulatory and stem cell-like memory CD4+ T cells. All sorted populations exceeded 98% purity. PBMCs were separated immediately by Lymphoprep density gradient centrifugation and were stained directly, without being cultured. So that batch effects would be minimized, each experiment stained and sorted samples in pairs, pairing one healthy donor with one patient. From the cysteine up to the phenylalanine, the CDR3 has a length of 14 residues. Kept here is only the CDR3 DNA, which spans 42 bases and is read in frame from base 1. The germline V gene specifies SGDLS as CDR1 and YYNGEE as CDR2. V was cut back by 1 base and J by 6 bases, leaving a gap of 14 bases between them.

The High Capacity cDNA Reverse Transcription Kit was used to reverse transcribe all of the isolated RNA, meaning that expressed TCRB transcripts were what got sequenced. Deep immunoSEQ sequencing was applied to naive, central memory and regulatory T cell samples, giving an average of about 3.57 million total reads per sample. Sorted cells were lysed in RLT buffer, and RNA was extracted using DNase-treated RNeasy Micro or Mini kits according to cell number. To prevent cross-contamination, every cell subset was processed on its own, while patient and healthy donor samples were processed together. TCRB sequences were amplified from cDNA with the immunoSEQ multiplex PCR, producing 87-bp fragments spanning the CDR3 region. The amplicons were sequenced using the Illumina HiSeq platform. In the original analysis: PCR bias was corrected computationally using synthetic template baselines, and reads within Hamming distance 2 were collapsed, with unmergeable singletons discarded. Reads were aligned against IMGT to assign V, D and J genes, CDR3 length and insertions or deletions at six rearrangement sites. Within each subset, clonotype counts were normalized to the number of sorted cells before true diversity and Gini coefficients were calculated with the tcR R package. Repertoire sharing was quantified using the overlap coefficient calculated on TCRB nucleotide sequences. TCRdb carries this immuneACCESS record with in-frame sequences only. Its versions omit some clonotypes, under half of them owing to an unresolved V gene in the studies checked, with the rest unexplained. V, J and clone size reflect that table, while D and trimming were determined from the DNA. The sample contains approximately 140,000 clones, roughly 10% of them found a single time. 0.6% to 0.9% of the sample comes from the top ten.

Worth noting for this clone: What this receptor recognizes is not known. Base qualities are missing; no much larger clone stands one base away.

The receptor was isolated from a man younger than 40 with type 1 diabetes. Sequencing used central memory CD4+ T cells from blood. The chain couples TRBV9 to TRBJ2-7; the D gene remains uncertain. The sequence in DNA is TGTGCCAGCAGCGTACGTAGTGATCGAAGCGAGCAGTACTTC. This gives the protein CASSVRSDRSEQYF.